These 27 T cell receptor beta chains were sequenced from one sample in a study of PD-L1 blockade in urothelial cancer. The time point: pretreatment peripheral blood. The assay was immunoSEQ multiplex PCR, and TCRdb's table has in-frame clones only and misses some. The sample records approximately 50,000 clones, about 82% being singletons. This sample comprised PBMCs, obtained around atezolizumab (anti-PD-L1) treatment. These receptors were taken from a man aged 55 to 70 with urothelial cancer.

The rearrangement links TRBV11-3 to TRBJ2-2; 7 bases are shared with TRBD1. CDR1 and CDR2 (germline): SGHNT, YENEEA. This CDR3 region has 15 residues. After removal of 5 bases from V and 1 base from J, the junction contained 4 bases not matched to a gene. CDR3 amino acids: CASSPGQVNTGELFF. The CDR3 bases are TGTGCCAGCAGCCCTGGACAGGTGAACACCGGGGAGCTGTTTTTT.

This rearrangement joins TRBV4-1 to TRBJ2-1; TRBD2 agrees at 9 bases. V was clipped by 1 base and J by 14 bases; unmatched bases: 6. This CDR3 has 13 amino acids. Germline V gene data show CDR1 as MGHRA and CDR2 as YSYEKL. The CDR3 DNA reads TGCGCCAGCAGCCAAGTTATCGCGGGAGGGAAGTTCTTC. Translating it yields CASSQVIAGGKFF.

The rearrangement uses TRBV30 and TRBJ2-7, with 11 nucleotides matching TRBD2. Germline CDR1 GTSNPN, CDR2 SVGIG (reference sequence). J was trimmed by 3 bases and V by 5 bases; bases with no gene match: 0. The CDR3 is made up of 12 amino acids. Here the CDR3 reads CAWGLAGYEQYF. CDR3 sequence (DNA): TGTGCCTGGGGACTAGCGGGCTACGAGCAGTACTTC.

This clone was observed a single time. This CDR3 is CASSYSGTLTEAFF. CDR3 DNA sequence: TGTGCCAGCAGTTACTCGGGGACACTCACTGAAGCTTTCTTT. The gene calls are TRBV6-5 and TRBJ1-1; D possibly corresponds to TRBD1 (6 bases). This CDR3 spans 14 amino acids. Germline V lookup: CDR1 MNHEY, CDR2 SVGAGI. V lost 0 bases, J lost 4 bases, and 9 bases lay in between.

The genes are TRBV4-1 and TRBJ2-7; 8 nucleotides line up with TRBD2. Germline CDR1 is MGHRA and CDR2 is YSYEKL. CDR3 size: 15 residues. V lost 0 bases to trimming and J lost 6 bases; unmatched junction nucleotides: 7. In DNA form, the CDR3 reads TGCGCCAGCAGCCAAGAGACCAGCGGGAGATCCGAGCAGTACTTC. Its translation is CASSQETSGRSEQYF.

Comments on this clone: Other nucleotide sequences from this sample produce the same CDR3. The V and J genes are TRBV5-1 and TRBJ2-7; no clear D. Trimming stripped 0 bases from V and 1 base from J, with 5 bases between. Germline CDR1 and CDR2: SGHRS and YFSETQ. The CDR3 loop spans 13 amino acids. The CDR3 DNA sequence: TGCGCCAGCAGCTTGGCGGGTTCCTACGAGCAGTACTTC. It is translated as CASSLAGSYEQYF.

The rearrangement uses TRBV7-8 and TRBJ2-3, with TRBD2 matching 9 bases. CDR3 length: 17 residues. With 2 bases clipped from V and 2 bases from J, the junction kept 8 bases outside the gene matches. Germline-derived CDR1 and CDR2 are SGHVS and FQNEAQ. CDR3 nucleotide sequence: TGTGCCAGCAGCTTACGGCAGCGGGGGGCCAACACAGATACGCAGTATTTT. It translates to CASSLRQRGANTDTQYF.

This clone has a single count. The genes are TRBV6-5 and TRBJ1-2; D is possibly TRBD1 (6 bases). The CDR3 spans 14 residues. Germline CDR1 reads MNHEY; CDR2 reads SVGAGI. Trimming stripped 6 bases from V and 4 bases from J, with 15 bases between. The DNA for the CDR3 is TGTGCCAGCAGCCCAGGGGACGGCACCTATGGCTACACCTTC. As protein: CASSPGDGTYGYTF.

The V call is TRBV28, the J call TRBJ1-6; TRBD1 might be the D (6 bases). The CDR3 has 16 residues. With 6 bases removed from V and 4 bases from J, the gap between germline ends came to 16 bases. From germline, CDR1 is MDHEN and CDR2 SYDVKM. The CDR3 nucleotides are TGTGCCAGCAGCCGCGACAAGGGACATTATAATTCACCCCTCCACTTT. Translation gives CASSRDKGHYNSPLHF.

V usage is TRBV15 and J usage is TRBJ2-3; TRBD1 might be the D (6 bases). Trimming removed 2 bases from V and 5 bases from J, with 14 bases in between. CDR1 is LNHNV, CDR2 YYDKDF, per germline (reference sequence). CDR3 length: 15 amino acids. The CDR3 is CATSRNLVGGDTQYF. CDR3 bases: TGTGCCACCAGCAGAAATTTGGTAGGGGGAGATACGCAGTATTTT. Variable domain in full (rest from reference TRBV15 and TRBJ2-3): DAMVIQNPRYQVTQFGKPVTLSCSQTLNHNVMYWYQQKSSQAPKLLFHYYDKDFNNEADTPDNFQSRRPNTSFCFLDIRSPGLGDTAMYLCATSRNLVGGDTQYFGPGTRLTVL.

The chain couples TRBV7-3 to TRBJ2-2; D is possibly TRBD1 (6 bases). Per the germline V gene, CDR1 is SGHTA and CDR2 is FQGTGA. V was cut by 0 bases and J by 4 bases, with 9 bases left in between. The CDR3 length is 15 residues. The CDR3 DNA follows: TGTGCCAGCAGCTTAACAACAGGGTCCACCGGGGAGCTGTTTTTT. Translated: CASSLTTGSTGELFF.

This clone has only one observation. The chain links TRBV5-1 to TRBJ2-1; TRBD2 matches 10 bases. V lost 0 bases and J lost 7; bases outside the gene matches: 4. The CDR3 spans 15 residues. CDR1 and CDR2 from the germline V gene are SGHRS and YFSETQ. The CDR3 coding sequence is TGCGCCAGCAGCTTGGCTTCTAGCGGGAGTAATGAGCAGTTCTTC. Translated: CASSLASSGSNEQFF.

V usage is TRBV7-3 and J usage is TRBJ2-1; weak D call: TRBD2 (6 bases). This CDR3 has 15 residues. The V end lost 5 bases, the J end lost 4 bases, and 15 bases lay between the germline ends. Germline-derived CDR1 and CDR2 are SGHTA and FQGTGA. The CDR3 bases are TGTGCCAGCAGCCCTGCGGCGGGGACGTACAATGAGCAGTTCTTC. This sequence encodes CASSPAAGTYNEQFF.

The V and J genes are TRBV29-1 and TRBJ2-3; no reliable D call. The V end lost 4 bases, the J end lost 7 bases, and 9 bases lay between the germline ends. The length of the CDR3 is 11 residues. Germline lookup yields CDR1 SQVTM and CDR2 ANQGSEA. CDR3 protein: CSVGYGYTQYF. The CDR3 coding sequence is TGCAGCGTTGGATACGGTTATACGCAGTATTTT.

The chain employs TRBV25-1 and TRBJ1-1, with TRBD1 as a possible D gene (5 bases). The CDR3 consists of 14 residues. Germline V gives CDR1 MGHDK, CDR2 SYGVNS. Trimming removed 5 bases at V and 3 bases at J, with 13 bases between. As DNA, the CDR3 is TGTGCCAGCAGTCGGGCAGGGCTGGACACTGAAGCTTTCTTT. Protein: CASSRAGLDTEAFF.

The CDR3 here is CASIQGAPAAAYEQYF. CDR3 nucleotide sequence: TGTGCCAGCATTCAAGGGGCCCCCGCGGCGGCCTACGAGCAGTACTTC. The J gene is TRBJ2-7, the V gene TRBV2; TRBD1 is a possible D gene (5 bases). Germline CDR1 and CDR2: SNHLY and FYNNEI. Deletions cut 7 bases from V and 2 bases from J, with 21 bases between. The CDR3 covers 16 residues. The entire variable domain, with the rest obtained from reference TRBV2 and TRBJ2-7, is as follows: EPEVTQTPSHQVTQMGQEVILRCVPISNHLYFYWYRQILGQKVEFLVSFYNNEISEKSEIFDDQFSVERPDGSNFTLKIRSTKLEDSAMYFCASIQGAPAAAYEQYFGPGTRLTVT.

A remark on this clone: It is unclear where the CDR3 begins or ends on the DNA, so no DNA is shown, and the CDR3 is as TCRdb lists it. The rearrangement links TRBV19 to TRBJ2-6; TRBD1 is the table's D call, not checked against the DNA. CDR1 and CDR2 from the germline V gene are LNHDA and SQIVND (reference sequence). Counting both end residues, the CDR3 totals 17 amino acids. The CDR3 protein is CASSTGTAVLRANVLTF.

The rearrangement uses TRBV4-1 and TRBJ2-5, with 7 bases identical to TRBD2. V lost 1 base, J lost 5 bases, and 7 bases stayed unmatched. The CDR3 is 15 amino acids. CDR1 and CDR2 (germline): MGHRA, YSYEKL. CDR3 nucleotide sequence: TGCGCCAGCAGCCAAGGGGGCGGGGGAGGTGAGACCCAGTACTTC. Protein product: CASSQGGGGGETQYF.

This chain connects TRBV7-9 to TRBJ2-3; D possibly corresponds to TRBD1 (6 bases). There are 16 residues in the CDR3. Germline CDR1 and CDR2: SEHNR and FQNEAQ (reference sequence). V lost 7 bases, J lost 2 bases, and 19 bases lay in between. CDR3 loop: CASTPLQGPYTDTQYF. DNA of the CDR3: TGTGCCAGCACCCCCCTCCAGGGGCCCTACACAGATACGCAGTATTTT. Based on the CDR3 plus reference TRBV7-9 and TRBJ2-3, the full variable domain is DTGVSQNPRHKITKRGQNVTFRCDPISEHNRLYWYRQTLGQGPEFLTYFQNEAQLEKSRLLSDRFSAERPKGSFSTLEIQRTEQGDSAMYLCASTPLQGPYTDTQYFGPGTRLTVL.

The chain carries TRBV6-6 and TRBJ1-1; the match to TRBD1 covers 7 bases. Germline V gives CDR1 MNHNY, CDR2 SVGAGI (reference sequence). The CDR3 totals 14 residues. Unmatched junction bases numbered 13, after V lost 4 bases and J lost 11 bases. The CDR3 loop reads CASSSTGPPNRAFF. Here the CDR3 DNA reads TGTGCCAGCAGTTCGACAGGGCCACCCAATAGGGCTTTCTTT.

The J gene is TRBJ1-6, the V gene TRBV6-6; 8 bases align to TRBD1. The CDR3 totals 14 residues. V was pared by 5 bases and J by 6 bases, with 3 bases of the junction left unmatched. Germline CDR1 reads MNHNY; CDR2 reads SVGAGI (reference sequence). The CDR3 loop reads CASSPTGVNSPLHF. CDR3 in DNA: TGTGCCAGCAGTCCGACAGGGGTTAATTCACCCCTCCACTTT.

The rearrangement links TRBV11-3 to TRBJ2-2; TRBD1 matches 7 bases. The CDR3 length is 15 residues. The V gene's germline CDR1 is SGHNT and CDR2 YENEEA. After removal of 0 bases from V and 4 bases from J, the junction contained 2 bases not matched to a gene. CDR3 sequence: CASSLDGQATGELFF. CDR3 bases: TGTGCCAGCAGCTTAGACGGACAGGCCACCGGGGAGCTGTTTTTT. The full variable domain, in which reference TRBV11-3 and TRBJ2-2 provide the parts outside the CDR3, is EAGVVQSPRYKIIEKKQPVAFWCNPISGHNTLYWYLQNLGQGPELLIRYENEEAVDDSQLPKDRFSAERLKGVDSTLKIQPAELGDSAVYLCASSLDGQATGELFFGEGSRLTVL.

This clone is a singleton in its sample. The chain is built from TRBV5-1 and TRBJ1-5; 7 positions match TRBD1. Germline V gives CDR1 SGHRS, CDR2 YFSETQ. The junction had 7 bases not matched to a gene; V was cut back by 0 bases and J by 7 bases. The length of the CDR3 is 15 residues. In DNA form, the CDR3 reads TGCGCCAGCAGCTTGGGACAGGGTTTGGGACAGCCCCAGCATTTT. Translation: CASSLGQGLGQPQHF.

The V call is TRBV6-1, the J call TRBJ1-3, with 8 bases identical to TRBD1. V trimming: 4 bases; J trimming: 0 bases; junction bases outside the gene matches: 11. The CDR3 length is 18 residues. Per the germline V gene, CDR1 is MNHNS and CDR2 is SASEGT. The CDR3 loop reads CASSAAGTGLYSGNTIYF. Here the CDR3 DNA reads TGTGCCAGCAGTGCGGCCGGGACAGGCCTTTACTCTGGAAACACCATATATTTT.

CDR3 sequence: CASSLRADSNYGYTF. The CDR3, as DNA: TGCGCCAGCAGCTTGCGAGCCGACAGTAACTATGGCTACACCTTC. The chain uses TRBV5-1 and TRBJ1-2, with D perhaps matching TRBD1 (5 bases). V lost 1 base to trimming and J lost 1 base, with 11 bases between them. Germline CDR1 and CDR2: SGHRS and YFSETQ. The CDR3 sequence is 15 residues long.

This chain uses TRBV5-6 with TRBJ2-1, with 9 bases fitting TRBD2. J was trimmed by 0 bases and V by 3 bases; bases with no gene match: 4. In germline, CDR1 is SGHDT, CDR2 YYEEEE. The CDR3 has 16 amino acids. DNA of the CDR3: TGTGCCAGCAGCTCCGGGACTAGCAGCTCCTACAATGAGCAGTTCTTC. Residues: CASSSGTSSSYNEQFF.

This CDR3 reads CASSFTGFNTEAFF. CDR3 nucleotides: TGTGCCAGCAGCTTTACAGGTTTCAACACTGAAGCTTTCTTT. This chain uses TRBV5-4 with TRBJ1-1, with D perhaps matching TRBD1 (5 bases). This CDR3 is 14 amino acids long. Germline CDR1 SGHNT, CDR2 YYREEE (reference sequence). Deletions cut 2 bases from V and 2 bases from J, with 10 bases between.